This is a list of T cell receptor beta chains from one sample in a study of blood T cell repertoires in COVID-19. Clones were read by immunoSEQ multiplex PCR, and TCRdb kept only the in-frame ones, dropping some. The profile shows tens of thousands of clones, roughly 88% of them singletons. The sequenced sample consisted of peripheral blood. All receptors come from an older woman with COVID-19, enrolled during active disease. CDR3s include the opening cysteine and the closing phenylalanine or tryptophan. The order of the fields is clone size, D gene, V gene, J gene, CDR3 protein, CDR3 DNA. D genes are given only for firm matches. Not every row has a clone size; where given, it reads once, few, many or a size class.

NA,NA,TRBV12-1,TRBJ2-1,CASSFTELLAHYNEQFF,TGTGCCAGCAGCTTCACCGAACTACTAGCGCACTACAATGAGCAGTTCTTC
NA,NA,TRBV19,TRBJ2-7,CASDVPDRDLGEQYF,TGTGCCAGCGACGTCCCGGACAGAGATTTGGGGGAGCAGTACTTC
NA,NA,TRBV28,TRBJ2-7,CASSLGEYEQYF,TGTGCCAGCAGTTTAGGAGAATACGAGCAGTACTTC
NA,NA,TRBV4-2,TRBJ2-4,CASSQDRDFLVQYF,TGTGCCAGCAGCCAAGATCGGGACTTTCTCGTTCAGTACTTC
few,TRBD1,TRBV28,TRBJ1-1,CASSPGQGLTEAFF,TGTGCCAGCAGCCCAGGACAGGGGCTAACTGAAGCTTTCTTT
NA,TRBD2,TRBV5-1,TRBJ2-2,CASSFVGGDTGELFF,TGCGCCAGCAGCTTTGTCGGGGGGGACACCGGGGAGCTGTTTTTT
NA,NA,TRBV5-5,TRBJ1-1,CASSSGRAEAFF,TGTGCCAGCAGCAGTGGCAGGGCTGAAGCTTTCTTT
NA,TRBD1,TRBV3-1/TRBV3-2,TRBJ1-6,CASSGGQGWSPLHF,TGTGCCAGCAGCGGGGGACAGGGCTGGTCACCCCTCCACTTT
NA,NA,TRBV12-3/TRBV12-4,TRBJ2-2,CASSSLYGGELFF,TGTGCCAGCAGTTCCCTTTACGGTGGGGAGCTGTTTTTT
NA,NA,TRBV27,TRBJ1-5,CASSRDPGGNQPQHF,TGTGCCAGCAGTAGAGATCCAGGGGGCAATCAGCCCCAGCATTTT
NA,NA,TRBV6-5,TRBJ1-1,CASSYLQGNTEAFF,TGTGCCAGCAGTTACCTGCAGGGGAACACTGAAGCTTTCTTT
NA,TRBD1,TRBV11-2,TRBJ2-3,CASSEKWVGGLTDTQYF,TGTGCCAGCAGCGAAAAGTGGGTAGGGGGCCTGACAGATACGCAGTATTTT
NA,TRBD2,TRBV4-3,TRBJ2-2,CASSQSGLVGWTGELFF,TGCGCCAGCAGCCAATCGGGACTAGTCGGTTGGACCGGGGAGCTGTTTTTT
NA,NA,TRBV29-1,TRBJ1-2,CSVPGRISGYTF,TGCAGCGTCCCCGGGAGGATAAGCGGCTACACCTTC
few,TRBD1,TRBV6-2/TRBV6-3,TRBJ1-5,CASSYGMTGVNQPQHF,TGTGCCAGCAGTTACGGCATGACAGGGGTCAATCAGCCCCAGCATTTT
NA,NA,TRBV30,TRBJ1-6,CAWSVNKEALHF,TGTGCCTGGAGTGTGAATAAGGAGGCCCTCCACTTT
NA,TRBD1,TRBV28,TRBJ2-2,CASVPGQSTGELFF,TGTGCCAGCGTCCCGGGACAGAGCACCGGGGAGCTGTTTTTT
NA,TRBD1,TRBV7-6,TRBJ1-1,CASRPDRGLGNTEAFF,TGTGCCAGCAGACCCGACAGGGGGCTCGGGAACACTGAAGCTTTCTTT
NA,NA,TRBV2,TRBJ1-1,CASSEIREGEAFF,TGTGCCAGCAGTGAAATCAGGGAGGGTGAAGCTTTCTTT
NA,NA,TRBV7-2,TRBJ1-2,CASSPGLHYGYTF,TGTGCCAGCAGCCCAGGACTTCATTATGGCTACACCTTC
NA,TRBD2,TRBV2,TRBJ2-1,CASRGAGGPREFF,TGTGCCAGCAGGGGAGCGGGGGGGCCAAGGGAGTTCTTC
NA,NA,TRBV2,TRBJ2-2,CASSVGAPLLNTGELFF,TGTGCCAGCAGTGTAGGGGCGCCACTTCTAAACACCGGGGAGCTGTTTTTT
NA,TRBD2,TRBV5-4,TRBJ2-1,CASSLPGLAKPSEQFF,TGTGCCAGCAGTTTACCGGGACTAGCCAAACCCAGTGAGCAGTTCTTC
once,TRBD1,TRBV10-3,TRBJ1-1,CAIGAVGQGNTEAFF,TGTGCCATCGGCGCCGTCGGACAGGGGAACACTGAAGCTTTCTTT
NA,NA,TRBV5-6,TRBJ2-5,CASSWVGTNLQTQYF,TGTGCCAGCAGCTGGGTGGGGACAAATTTGCAGACCCAGTACTTC
NA,NA,TRBV21-1,TRBJ1-2,CASSAYRVGEYGYTF,TGTGCCAGCAGCGCCTACAGGGTAGGGGAGTATGGCTACACCTTC
NA,NA,TRBV7-9,TRBJ2-7,CASSSWDTSYEQYF,TGTGCCAGCAGCTCCTGGGACACCTCCTACGAGCAGTACTTC
NA,NA,TRBV6-5,TRBJ1-2,CASLGSWGSGYTF,TGTGCCAGCCTGGGCAGTTGGGGCTCTGGCTACACCTTC
NA,NA,TRBV12-3/TRBV12-4,TRBJ2-2,CASRARHTGELFF,TGTGCCAGCAGAGCCCGTCACACCGGGGAGCTGTTTTTT
once,NA,TRBV29-1,TRBJ2-7,CSVEGSTYEQYF,TGCAGCGTTGAGGGCAGCACCTACGAGCAGTACTTC
NA,NA,TRBV19,TRBJ1-3,CASGTWRSSGNTIYF,TGTGCCAGTGGAACGTGGCGGAGCTCTGGAAACACCATATATTTT
NA,TRBD2,TRBV7-8,TRBJ2-3,CASSLLGSGRARVTDTQYF,TGTGCCAGCAGCTTATTAGGTAGCGGGAGGGCCAGGGTCACAGATACGCAGTATTTT
NA,NA,TRBV19,TRBJ2-5,CASSIDSTSPQETQYF,TGTGCCAGTAGTATTGACTCAACTAGCCCCCAAGAGACCCAGTACTTC
NA,NA,TRBV29-1,TRBJ1-3,CSVDGQGSGNTIYF,TGCAGCGTCGATGGTCAGGGTTCAGGAAACACCATATATTTT
NA,NA,TRBV29-1,TRBJ2-1,CGGAGSSYNEQFF,TGCGGAGGGGCAGGGAGCTCCTACAATGAGCAGTTCTTC
NA,NA,TRBV6-5,TRBJ1-2,CAGLGGLYGYTF,TGTGCCGGGTTGGGCGGACTTTATGGCTACACCTTC
NA,NA,TRBV19,TRBJ1-1,CASSSGVGTEAFF,TGTGCCAGTAGTAGCGGCGTCGGCACTGAAGCTTTCTTT
NA,NA,TRBV18,TRBJ1-1,CASSPYRDTEAFF,TGTGCCAGCTCACCATACAGGGACACTGAAGCTTTCTTT
NA,NA,TRBV7-9,TRBJ1-1,CASSLARQITEAFF,TGTGCCAGCAGCTTAGCCAGGCAGATCACTGAAGCTTTCTTT
few,NA,TRBV16,TRBJ1-1,CASSRQQNTEAFF,TGTGCCAGCAGCCGACAGCAGAACACTGAAGCTTTCTTT
NA,NA,TRBV2,TRBJ1-2,CASSDQGSGYGYTF,TGTGCCAGCAGTGACCAGGGGTCGGGCTATGGCTACACCTTC
NA,TRBD1,TRBV10-3,TRBJ2-1,CAISSGTGSYSEQFF,TGTGCCATCAGCTCCGGGACAGGGAGTTATAGTGAGCAGTTCTTC
NA,NA,TRBV7-2,TRBJ2-5,CASSLELGTGPQETQYF,TGTGCCAGCAGCTTAGAGCTGGGCACAGGGCCTCAAGAGACCCAGTACTTC
NA,NA,TRBV4-1,TRBJ2-2,CASSQQGFGGELFF,TGCGCCAGCAGCCAACAGGGATTCGGCGGGGAGCTGTTTTTT
NA,TRBD2,TRBV30,TRBJ2-1,CAWSVLGLDNEQFF,TGTGCCTGGAGTGTACTCGGACTAGACAATGAGCAGTTCTTC